The 18 T cell receptor beta chains below come from one sample, sequenced in a study of beta chain features in type 1 diabetes (dated by TCRdb to 2016 to 2019). The research as a whole found: A moderate but significant shortening of TCRB CDR3 length was observed in type 1 diabetes patients in all four CD4+ subsets.

The library was built by means of the immunoSEQ multiplex PCR assay. The entire isolated RNA was reverse transcribed using the High Capacity cDNA Reverse Transcription Kit, and thus expressed TCRB transcripts were sequenced. Sourced from immuneACCESS, this table was stored by TCRdb with only in-frame sequences that have V and J called. A share of the clones is absent; for the studies checked, an unresolved V gene accounts for under half, and the remainder has no known explanation. The sample profile shows about 370,000 clones; 9.6% of them were found once. The ten largest clones take up 0.6% of the sample. The antigens for these receptors are not known. Sequencing used central memory CD4+ T cells from blood. These receptors were collected from a man younger than 45 with type 1 diabetes.

This clone was seen only a few times. This rearrangement joins TRBV5-4 to TRBJ1-4, with 12 bases matching TRBD1. The CDR3 consists of 15 residues. The V gene end was trimmed by 3 bases and the J gene end by 13 bases; junction bases not matched to a gene: 10. Germline CDR1 SGHNT, CDR2 YYREEE (reference sequence). CDR3 sequence reads: CASSWDSGTGGALFF. The CDR3 bases are TGTGCCAGCAGCTGGGACTCCGGGACAGGGGGCGCACTGTTTTTT.

The J gene is TRBJ2-1, the V gene TRBV29-1, with 7 bases matching TRBD2. V lost 7 bases to trimming and J lost 3 bases; unmatched junction nucleotides: 9. Per the germline V gene, CDR1 is SQVTM and CDR2 is ANQGSEA. The CDR3 extends over 14 amino acids. In DNA form, the CDR3 reads TGCAGCGGAGGGACTACCCAAGGCTACAATGAGCAGTTCTTC. It translates to CSGGTTQGYNEQFF.

This clone was counted only a few times. This chain joins TRBV10-1 and TRBJ2-7, with TRBD1 matching 10 bases. CDR3 length: 14 residues. Looked up from germline, CDR1 is WNHNN and CDR2 is SYGVQD (reference sequence). V was clipped by 6 bases and J by 7 bases; unmatched bases: 9. The CDR3: CASRAGTGAQEQYF. CDR3 nucleotide sequence: TGCGCCAGCAGGGCCGGGACAGGGGCTCAAGAGCAGTACTTC.

The J gene is TRBJ1-2, the V gene TRBV6-5; TRBD1 might be the D (6 bases). The germline V gene encodes CDR1 MNHEY and CDR2 SVGAGI. Between the trimmed V and J ends, which lost 4 bases and 8 bases, there was a span of 14 bases. The CDR3 is 13 residues long. This CDR3 is CASSLVAGEGYTF. CDR3 bases: TGTGCCAGCAGTTTAGTGGCAGGGGAAGGCTACACCTTC.

This clone showed up just a few times. This sequence joins TRBV30 and TRBJ2-3, with D unclear. The germline V gene has CDR1 GTSNPN and CDR2 SVGIG (reference sequence). CDR3 length: 14 residues. The V gene lost 2 bases and the J gene lost 1 base, with 10 bases spanning the gap. CDR3 in DNA: TGTGCCTGGAGTACGGGTGGGGGCACAGATACGCAGTATTTT. Encoded protein: CAWSTGGGTDTQYF. The full variable domain, completed using reference TRBV30 and TRBJ2-3, is SQTIHQWPATLVQPVGSPLSLECTVEGTSNPNLYWYRQAAGRGLQLLFYSVGIGQISSEVPQNLSASRPQDRQFILSSKKLLLSDSGFYLCAWSTGGGTDTQYFGPGTRLTVL.

There are a few counts of this clone. Written as DNA, the CDR3 is TGTGCCAGTAGTAGGGGACTAGCGTACACAGATACGCAGTATTTT. Translated: CASSRGLAYTDTQYF. The genes are TRBV19 and TRBJ2-3; 10 positions agree with TRBD2. The CDR3 contains 15 residues. V lost 4 bases, J lost 2 bases, and 3 bases stayed unmatched. CDR1 and CDR2 from the germline V gene are LNHDA and SQIVND (reference sequence).

This clone appeared a few times. V and J are TRBV5-1 and TRBJ1-1; no firm D call. Per germline, CDR1 SGHRS and CDR2 YFSETQ. With 4 bases removed from V and 7 bases from J, the gap between germline ends came to 14 bases. The CDR3 is 13 amino acids. CDR3 protein: CASSHGDGVEAFF. The CDR3 DNA reads TGCGCCAGCAGCCATGGTGACGGGGTTGAAGCTTTCTTT.

In its sample, this clone was seen a few times. The chain joins TRBV6-5 to TRBJ2-1; D is unclear. V was clipped by 6 bases and J by 5 bases, with 5 bases between them. This CDR3 is built from 11 residues. In germline, CDR1 is MNHEY, CDR2 SVGAGI. Here the CDR3 reads CASSRHNEQFF. The CDR3 region has the DNA TGTGCCAGCAGCCGTCACAATGAGCAGTTCTTC.

This chain joins TRBV7-3 and TRBJ2-3; tentatively, D is TRBD1 or TRBD2 (5 bases each). The CDR3 sequence is 15 residues long. In germline, CDR1 is SGHTA, CDR2 FQGTGA. Trimming removed 4 bases at V and 3 bases at J, with 14 bases between. The CDR3 loop reads CASSYTGGGTDTQYF. For the CDR3, the DNA is TGTGCCAGCAGCTACACAGGTGGGGGAACAGATACGCAGTATTTT.

The chain couples TRBV2 to TRBJ2-1; 9 bases align to TRBD1. There are 17 residues in the CDR3. The germline V gene has CDR1 SNHLY and CDR2 FYNNEI. J lost 4 bases, V lost 5 bases, and 12 bases had no gene match. The CDR3 nucleotides read TGTGCCAGCAGTCGTGAATCGGGACAGGGCGTTTACAATGAGCAGTTCTTC. Its translation: CASSRESGQGVYNEQFF.

The table lists this clone with a few counts. The same CDR3 arises from other DNA sequences in this sample as well. The gene calls are TRBV5-1 and TRBJ2-7; 9 nucleotides line up with TRBD1. Unmatched junction bases numbered 7, after V lost 4 bases and J lost 5 bases. The CDR3 is 14 residues long. From germline, CDR1 is SGHRS and CDR2 YFSETQ. The CDR3 coding sequence is TGCGCCAGCAGCCTTCAGGGGACAGGGCACGAGCAGTACTTC. It codes for CASSLQGTGHEQYF.

CDR3 bases: TGTGCCAGCAGTTACGACAGGGGCGACGAGCAGTACTTC. Its protein is CASSYDRGDEQYF. The rearrangement uses TRBV6-6 and TRBJ2-7; 8 bases map to TRBD1. With V trimmed by 2 bases and J by 5 bases, 2 bases remained unmatched. Germline V gene data show CDR1 as MNHNY and CDR2 as SVGAGI (reference sequence). CDR3 length: 13 residues.

This clone appeared a few times. The chain carries TRBV19 and TRBJ1-5, with D tentatively TRBD1 (6 bases). Per germline, CDR1 LNHDA and CDR2 SQIVND (reference sequence). Trimming shortened V by 4 bases and J by 5 bases, and 15 bases separated the two germline ends. CDR3 length: 15 residues. For the CDR3, the DNA is TGTGCCAGTAGTACACTTGGGGGGCCGGATCAGCCCCAGCATTTT. Residues: CASSTLGGPDQPQHF. The variable domain in full, with the rest retrieved from reference TRBV19 and TRBJ1-5, is DGGITQSPKYLFRKEGQNVTLSCEQNLNHDAMYWYRQDPGQGLRLIYYSQIVNDFQKGDIAEGYSVSREKKESFPLTVTSAQKNPTAFYLCASSTLGGPDQPQHFGDGTRLSIL.

This clone was observed a handful of times. The chain joins TRBV5-1 to TRBJ2-1, with D perhaps matching TRBD1 (5 bases). Germline CDR1 is SGHRS and CDR2 is YFSETQ. The CDR3 contains 15 residues. Trimming shortened V by 5 bases and J by 0 bases, and 12 bases separated the two germline ends. CDR3 coding DNA: TGCGCCAGCAGTCCAGGGTCCATCTCCTACAATGAGCAGTTCTTC. Translating gives CASSPGSISYNEQFF. Looking up the rest from reference TRBV5-1 and TRBJ2-1 gives the full variable domain: KAGVTQTPRYLIKTRGQQVTLSCSPISGHRSVSWYQQTPGQGLQFLFEYFSETQRNKGNFPGRFSGRQFSNSRSEMNVSTLELGDSALYLCASSPGSISYNEQFFGPGTRLTVL.

The chain is built from TRBV27 and TRBJ2-2; the D gene could be TRBD1 or TRBD2 (6 bases each). This CDR3 contains 16 residues. Germline loops: CDR1 MNHEY, CDR2 SMNVEV (reference sequence). Trimming pared 6 bases from V and 1 base from J, leaving 15 bases between. CDR3 region: CASRLGGGLNTGELFF. The CDR3 nucleotides read TGTGCCAGCAGACTAGGGGGAGGCCTGAACACCGGGGAGCTGTTTTTT.

This clone was counted between two and nine times. An end of the junction does not agree with germline; a read error may underlie this. The chain is built from TRBV29-1 and TRBJ2-1; D is possibly TRBD1 (6 bases). The CDR3 consists of 13 residues. CDR1 is SQVTM, CDR2 ANQGSEA, per germline. DNA for the CDR3: TGCAGCGGGAACCGGGACACCTACAGTGAGCAGTTCTTC. Protein sequence: CSGNRDTYSEQFF.

This clone appeared a few times. CDR3 loop: CASSYGREGSIETQYF. As DNA, the CDR3 is TGTGCCAGCAGTTACGGGCGGGAGGGAAGTATAGAGACCCAGTACTTC. The chain links TRBV6-5 to TRBJ2-5, with TRBD2 identical over 9 bases. CDR1 and CDR2 from the germline V gene are MNHEY and SVGAGI. The CDR3 has 16 residues. The V segment lost 2 bases and the J segment 4 bases; nucleotides outside the gene matches: 8.

In this sample, this clone turned up a few times. Being one base from a much bigger clone, this may be a read error. The J gene is TRBJ1-4, the V gene TRBV6-1; 8 nucleotides agree with TRBD1. Germline CDR1 reads MNHNS; CDR2 reads SASEGT. This CDR3 contains 13 residues. J lost 6 bases, V lost 9 bases, and 6 bases had no gene match. CDR3: CASQGAFDEKLFF. In DNA, the CDR3 is TGTGCCAGTCAGGGGGCGTTCGATGAAAAACTGTTTTTT.